The rows below give T cell receptor beta chains drawn from one sample of a study of shared clonotypes between healthy human individuals. The table came from immunoSEQ multiplex PCR; TCRdb's copy has only in-frame clones and leaves some out. Among some 2,500,000 clones listed, about nine tenths were seen once. The sample was naive CD4+ T cells from PBMCs. The receptors were sampled from a man aged 18 to 29 in good health. Some clones in this sample may be carry-over from other donors' samples. Each CDR3 is given with its conserved first and last residue. A D gene is named only where the DNA matches it firmly. Rows give clone size only sometimes, using once, few, many, or a class for an expanded clone.

v_call: TRBV27
d_call: -
clone_size: -
j_call: TRBJ1-5
cdr3_nt: TGTGCCAGCGGGAGATCCGGGACAAAATATAGCAATCAGCCCCAGCATTTT
cdr3_aa: CASGRSGTKYSNQPQHF

v_call: TRBV23-1
d_call: TRBD2
clone_size: -
j_call: TRBJ2-7
cdr3_nt: TGCGCCAGCAGGCCTCACAAGGGGACTACCTACGAGCAGTACTTC
cdr3_aa: CASRPHKGTTYEQYF

v_call: TRBV2
d_call: TRBD2
clone_size: -
j_call: TRBJ2-1
cdr3_nt: TGTGCCAGCCAAAGGACTAGCGGGATCCTACTAGACAATGAGCAGTTCTTC
cdr3_aa: CASQRTSGILLDNEQFF

v_call: TRBV29-1
d_call: TRBD1
clone_size: -
j_call: TRBJ1-2
cdr3_nt: TGCAGCGTTGAAGCTACGACAGGGTGGGGCTACACCTTC
cdr3_aa: CSVEATTGWGYTF

v_call: TRBV5-1
d_call: -
clone_size: -
j_call: TRBJ2-1
cdr3_nt: TGCGCCAGCAGCCCGGATATTCCCTACAATGAGCAGTTCTTC
cdr3_aa: CASSPDIPYNEQFF

v_call: TRBV19
d_call: -
clone_size: few
j_call: TRBJ1-2
cdr3_nt: TGTGCCAGTAGTAATCTCGGGCAGGGGAGAGGCTACACCTTC
cdr3_aa: CASSNLGQGRGYTF

v_call: TRBV5-4
d_call: TRBD1
clone_size: -
j_call: TRBJ1-5
cdr3_nt: TGTGCCAGCAGCTTGGGTGGACAGGGGGGACAGCCCCAGCATTTT
cdr3_aa: CASSLGGQGGQPQHF

v_call: TRBV2
d_call: -
clone_size: -
j_call: TRBJ2-1
cdr3_nt: TGTGCCAGCAGTGGATTAGGGACTTACAATGAGCAGTTCTTC
cdr3_aa: CASSGLGTYNEQFF

v_call: TRBV6-1
d_call: -
clone_size: -
j_call: TRBJ2-1
cdr3_nt: TGTGCCAGCACCAGACAGACTAACTCCTACAATGAGCAGTTCTTC
cdr3_aa: CASTRQTNSYNEQFF

v_call: TRBV6-1
d_call: -
clone_size: -
j_call: TRBJ2-1
cdr3_nt: TGTGCCAGCAGTGAACCAGGGAGGACCATTATCGATGAGCAGTTCTTC
cdr3_aa: CASSEPGRTIIDEQFF

v_call: TRBV7-6
d_call: -
clone_size: -
j_call: TRBJ2-1
cdr3_nt: TGTGCCAGCAGCTTAGTTTGGCAAAATGAGCAGTTCTTC
cdr3_aa: CASSLVWQNEQFF

v_call: TRBV7-2
d_call: -
clone_size: -
j_call: TRBJ2-2
cdr3_nt: TGTGCCAGCAGCTTAGATGGTCGATACACCGGGGAGCTGTTTTTT
cdr3_aa: CASSLDGRYTGELFF

v_call: TRBV5-1
d_call: -
clone_size: -
j_call: TRBJ2-3
cdr3_nt: TGCGCCAGCAGCTTGCTGCAGATCTCCACAGATACGCAGTATTTT
cdr3_aa: CASSLLQISTDTQYF

v_call: TRBV25-1
d_call: TRBD2
clone_size: -
j_call: TRBJ2-3
cdr3_nt: TGTGCCAGCAGTGCAACTAGCGGGAGGAGCACAGATACGCAGTATTTT
cdr3_aa: CASSATSGRSTDTQYF

v_call: TRBV7-6
d_call: -
clone_size: -
j_call: TRBJ1-5
cdr3_nt: TGTGCCAGCAGCTTAGGATCAGGTTTTATCCAGCCCCAGCATTTT
cdr3_aa: CASSLGSGFIQPQHF

v_call: TRBV5-4
d_call: TRBD2
clone_size: -
j_call: TRBJ2-4
cdr3_nt: TGTGCCAGCAGCTTGGGAGCTAGCGGGAGTGGTGGCATTCAGTACTTC
cdr3_aa: CASSLGASGSGGIQYF

v_call: TRBV19
d_call: -
clone_size: -
j_call: TRBJ2-1
cdr3_nt: TGTGCCAGTAGTATAGATCGCAGAAACTATGAGCAGTTCTTC
cdr3_aa: CASSIDRRNYEQFF

v_call: TRBV10-2
d_call: -
clone_size: -
j_call: TRBJ2-3
cdr3_nt: TGCGCCAGCAGGGGAAGCACAGATACGCAGTATTTT
cdr3_aa: CASRGSTDTQYF

v_call: TRBV7-3
d_call: TRBD2
clone_size: -
j_call: TRBJ2-5
cdr3_nt: TGTGCCAGCAGCTTAACGGCTAGCGGTGGGACCCAGTACTTC
cdr3_aa: CASSLTASGGTQYF

v_call: TRBV4-3
d_call: TRBD1
clone_size: once
j_call: TRBJ1-6
cdr3_nt: TGCGCCAGCAGCTCAGCCCGGACAGGGTCTTCACCCCTCCACTTT
cdr3_aa: CASSSARTGSSPLHF

v_call: TRBV21-1
d_call: -
clone_size: -
j_call: TRBJ1-4
cdr3_nt: TGTGCCATTCCATGTGAAAAACTGTTTTTT
cdr3_aa: CAIPCEKLFF

v_call: TRBV19
d_call: -
clone_size: -
j_call: TRBJ2-2
cdr3_nt: TGTGCCAGTGGGGCTTCCGCGAACACCGGGGAGCTGTTTTTT
cdr3_aa: CASGASANTGELFF

v_call: TRBV7-9
d_call: TRBD2
clone_size: -
j_call: TRBJ2-1
cdr3_nt: TGTGCCAGCAGCCTTGACATAGCGGGAGGGCCTTCTCCGTTCTTC
cdr3_aa: CASSLDIAGGPSPFF

v_call: TRBV5-1
d_call: TRBD2
clone_size: -
j_call: TRBJ2-1
cdr3_nt: TGCGCCAGCAGCTTGGTAGCGGGAGCTGATGAGCAGTTCTTC
cdr3_aa: CASSLVAGADEQFF

v_call: TRBV5-1
d_call: TRBD2
clone_size: -
j_call: TRBJ2-1
cdr3_nt: TGCGCCAGCCTAGACCCTAGCGGGGGCTCTCACAATGAGCAGTTCTTC
cdr3_aa: CASLDPSGGSHNEQFF

v_call: TRBV18
d_call: TRBD1
clone_size: few
j_call: TRBJ1-5
cdr3_nt: TGTGCCAGCTCAGCGACAGGGAGCAATCAGCCCCAGCATTTT
cdr3_aa: CASSATGSNQPQHF

v_call: TRBV7-2
d_call: -
clone_size: -
j_call: TRBJ2-7
cdr3_nt: TGTGCCAGCAGCTTAGTGGCATCCGTAAATCACTACGAGCAGTACTTC
cdr3_aa: CASSLVASVNHYEQYF

v_call: TRBV9
d_call: -
clone_size: -
j_call: TRBJ2-2
cdr3_nt: TGTGCCAGCAGCGTAGCACTACCTCAGGACAGCGGGGAGCTGTTTTTT
cdr3_aa: CASSVALPQDSGELFF

v_call: TRBV7-9
d_call: -
clone_size: -
j_call: TRBJ2-6
cdr3_nt: TGTGCCAGCAGCTTAATATCCCCGGCTCCTGGGGCCAACGTCCTGACTTTC
cdr3_aa: CASSLISPAPGANVLTF

v_call: TRBV6-5
d_call: TRBD2
clone_size: -
j_call: TRBJ2-3
cdr3_nt: TGTGCCAGCAGTTTGAGCGGGAGGAGTATAGATACGCAGTATTTT
cdr3_aa: CASSLSGRSIDTQYF

v_call: TRBV7-2
d_call: -
clone_size: -
j_call: TRBJ2-1
cdr3_nt: TGTGCCAGCAGCTTAGGAACGGGACCCCCTTACAATGAGCAGTTCTTC
cdr3_aa: CASSLGTGPPYNEQFF

v_call: TRBV5-1
d_call: -
clone_size: -
j_call: TRBJ1-1
cdr3_nt: TGCGCCAGCGGCGATCCCGGGGGAGGGCACACTGAAGCTTTCTTT
cdr3_aa: CASGDPGGGHTEAFF

v_call: TRBV4-2
d_call: -
clone_size: few
j_call: TRBJ1-1
cdr3_nt: TGTGCCAGCAGCCAAGATGGCCTTTCCACTGAAGCTTTCTTT
cdr3_aa: CASSQDGLSTEAFF

v_call: TRBV7-2
d_call: -
clone_size: -
j_call: TRBJ2-1
cdr3_nt: TGTGCCAGCAGCTTAGTATGGGGTGGTTCCTACAATGAGCAGTTCTTC
cdr3_aa: CASSLVWGGSYNEQFF

v_call: TRBV18
d_call: -
clone_size: -
j_call: TRBJ2-7
cdr3_nt: TGTGCCAGCTCACCCGGCAGCAACTCCTACGAGCAGTACTTC
cdr3_aa: CASSPGSNSYEQYF

v_call: TRBV7-9
d_call: TRBD2
clone_size: -
j_call: TRBJ2-7
cdr3_nt: TGTGCCAGCAGTGTTGCACTAGCGGGAGGGCCGGAGCAGTACTTC
cdr3_aa: CASSVALAGGPEQYF

v_call: TRBV28
d_call: -
clone_size: -
j_call: TRBJ2-7
cdr3_nt: TGTGCCAGCAGTACCGTAGGGCCCTACGAGCAGTACTTC
cdr3_aa: CASSTVGPYEQYF

v_call: TRBV7-2
d_call: -
clone_size: -
j_call: TRBJ1-2
cdr3_nt: TGTGCCAGCAGCTTAGAACAGCCCCCGGGGGGCTACACCTTC
cdr3_aa: CASSLEQPPGGYTF

v_call: TRBV28
d_call: -
clone_size: -
j_call: TRBJ1-3
cdr3_nt: TGTGCCAGCAGTTTCCCCAGGTTGGCCGGAAACACCATATATTTT
cdr3_aa: CASSFPRLAGNTIYF

v_call: TRBV10-3
d_call: -
clone_size: once
j_call: TRBJ2-5
cdr3_nt: TGTGCCATCAGCCTCGGAGGGTCCCAAGAGACCCAGTACTTC
cdr3_aa: CAISLGGSQETQYF

v_call: TRBV28
d_call: TRBD1
clone_size: -
j_call: TRBJ2-7
cdr3_nt: TGTGCCAGCAGGACAGGGGGCTTTGCTTCCTACGAGCAGTACTTC
cdr3_aa: CASRTGGFASYEQYF

v_call: TRBV30
d_call: TRBD1
clone_size: -
j_call: TRBJ2-7
cdr3_nt: TGTGCCTGGAGTATTCAAACAGGGGGCGACGAGCAGTACTTC
cdr3_aa: CAWSIQTGGDEQYF

v_call: TRBV27
d_call: -
clone_size: -
j_call: TRBJ2-3
cdr3_nt: TGTGCCAGCAGTCCCGAAGGGCTCGGCGCAGATACGCAGTATTTT
cdr3_aa: CASSPEGLGADTQYF

v_call: TRBV28
d_call: TRBD2
clone_size: -
j_call: TRBJ2-7
cdr3_nt: TGTGCCAGCAGTCCCCCCCTTGTTGGAGTAGCGGGAGTTCGGGAGCAGTACTTC
cdr3_aa: CASSPPLVGVAGVREQYF

v_call: TRBV2
d_call: TRBD2
clone_size: -
j_call: TRBJ2-1
cdr3_nt: TGTGCCAGCAGTGAAGCGCGGGGGGCCTATTACAATGAGCAGTTCTTC
cdr3_aa: CASSEARGAYYNEQFF

v_call: TRBV5-4
d_call: TRBD1
clone_size: -
j_call: TRBJ1-1
cdr3_nt: TGTGCCAGCAGCTGGGGACAGGGGAGAAGGACTGAAGCTTTCTTT
cdr3_aa: CASSWGQGRRTEAFF

v_call: TRBV9
d_call: TRBD1
clone_size: -
j_call: TRBJ1-4
cdr3_nt: TGTGCCAGCAGCTCGAGCCGGGACAGTAATGAAAAACTGTTTTTT
cdr3_aa: CASSSSRDSNEKLFF

v_call: TRBV16
d_call: -
clone_size: -
j_call: TRBJ1-5
cdr3_nt: TGTGCCAGCAGCCAAAGGGGTCACGGCAATCAGCCCCAGCATTTT
cdr3_aa: CASSQRGHGNQPQHF

v_call: TRBV11-2
d_call: -
clone_size: -
j_call: TRBJ2-7
cdr3_nt: TGTGCCAGCAGCTGGGGGGGACAGGTCTACGAGCAGTACTTC
cdr3_aa: CASSWGGQVYEQYF

v_call: TRBV7-2
d_call: TRBD1
clone_size: -
j_call: TRBJ1-5
cdr3_nt: TGTGCCAGCAGCTTAGGAGGACAGGGGGCAGCTCAGCCCCAGCATTTT
cdr3_aa: CASSLGGQGAAQPQHF